This T cell receptor beta chain emerged from a study of T cell responses to AZD1222 COVID-19 vaccine. The study's findings and limits: In all cases, repertoires were sampled only after the peak T cell response. Compared with day 0, the breadth and depth of the Spike-specific TCR repertoire rose significantly after two doses of AZD1222. Variant regions that are unmutated are reportedly the target of nearly half of spike-specific TCRs. A mostly white British donor set with more females was recruited, and clonal diversity was possibly underestimated.

Repertoires were generated with immunoSEQ multiplex PCR, while TCRdb's copy carries only in-frame clones and drops some. The table shows 100,000 to 120,000 clones, with 92% occurring only once. Trimming took 4 bases from V and 0 from J, leaving 10 bases between them. CDR3 length: 15 amino acids. CDR1 is SGHVS, CDR2 FNYEAQ, per germline. Comments on this clone: Antigen: not known.

The rearrangement uses TRBV7-6 and TRBJ2-1; the D is unclear. The sequences come from peripheral blood, collected on day 0 of AZD1222 vaccination. The sequence was obtained from an adult in good health. The CDR3 DNA is TGTGCCAGCAGCTCGACTTTGCGCTCCTACAATGAGCAGTTCTTC. Amino acid sequence: CASSSTLRSYNEQFF. Combining the CDR3 with reference TRBV7-6 and TRBJ2-1 gives the whole variable domain GAGVSQSPRYKVTKRGQDVALRCDPISGHVSLYWYRQALGQGPEFLTYFNYEAQQDKSGLPNDRFSAERPEGSISTLTIQRTEQRDSAMYRCASSSTLRSYNEQFFGPGTRLTVL.